This TCR beta chain was sequenced for a study of blood T cell repertoires in COVID-19 (dated by TCRdb to 2018 to 2020). Regarding the research as a whole: Samples covering the acute and convalescent phases of COVID-19 were provided by collaborators in the United States, Italy and Spain. The material from the prospective study consisted of cDNA or gDNA derived from T cells, B-cell-depleted T cells, or PBMCs. The dataset comprised deeply sampled blood TCRbeta repertoires from subjects exposed to, actively infected with, or recovered from COVID-19. The repertoires were made available in a free public database intended to serve as a resource for research on the immune response to SARS-CoV-2. Samples were obtained from the ongoing ImmuneRACE study (first 160 participants) and from 1,254 subjects provided by 6 global collaborators. Sample metadata almost always included a de-identified subject ID, COVID-19 status, age in years and sex. Where HLA class I and class II types were available, the types were taken from metadata supplied by the sample provider, not from assay-based typing. What the study reported, not specific to this receptor: Clinical and demographic metadata were provided uncurated, with the amount varying by source and participant.

Looking up the germline V gene yields CDR1 MNHEY and CDR2 SVGAGI. The CDR3 measures 14 amino acids from cysteine to phenylalanine. The only DNA kept is the CDR3, 42 bases in frame from the first base. Trimming removed 6 bases from V and 6 bases from J, leaving 18 bases between the germline ends. TCRbeta CDR3 regions were amplified from genomic DNA by means of the immunoSEQ Assay, a bias-controlled multiplex PCR. In the paper's pipeline: Within the assay, amplification of reference gene primers was used to estimate how many nucleated cells each sample contained. Sequence reads were collapsed and filtered to measure the absolute abundance of every unique TCRbeta CDR3 rearrangement. For each sample, productive Simpson clonality was calculated as the square root of Simpson's diversity index across productive rearrangements. In TCRdb, the immuneACCESS table is reduced to in-frame sequences with V and J assigned. These tables do not hold every clone; where another copy was compared, an unresolved V gene accounts for under half, and the others remain unexplained. The DNA was the basis for D and trimming; V, J and clone size are from that table. Counted in this sample were about 130,000 clones; approximately 90% of them appeared once. The leading ten clones occupy around 10% of the sample.

As for this clone: Its binding antigen is unknown. Base-call qualities are not available, and no considerably larger clone is one nucleotide away.

Collaborating institutions collected whole blood in K2EDTA tubes following their own protocols. For TCRbeta analysis, collaborators shipped samples in one of three forms: frozen whole blood, isolated PBMCs, or DNA extracted from either of those sample types. The clonotype originates from a man in his fifties with acute or convalescent COVID-19. The chain links TRBV6-5 with TRBJ2-7; a tentative D call is TRBD2 (6 bases match). Sequenced material: peripheral blood. In nucleotides, the sequence is TGTGCCAGCAGCCTGGGACTCCCCGTCGGCGAGCAGTACTTC. It encodes CASSLGLPVGEQYF.